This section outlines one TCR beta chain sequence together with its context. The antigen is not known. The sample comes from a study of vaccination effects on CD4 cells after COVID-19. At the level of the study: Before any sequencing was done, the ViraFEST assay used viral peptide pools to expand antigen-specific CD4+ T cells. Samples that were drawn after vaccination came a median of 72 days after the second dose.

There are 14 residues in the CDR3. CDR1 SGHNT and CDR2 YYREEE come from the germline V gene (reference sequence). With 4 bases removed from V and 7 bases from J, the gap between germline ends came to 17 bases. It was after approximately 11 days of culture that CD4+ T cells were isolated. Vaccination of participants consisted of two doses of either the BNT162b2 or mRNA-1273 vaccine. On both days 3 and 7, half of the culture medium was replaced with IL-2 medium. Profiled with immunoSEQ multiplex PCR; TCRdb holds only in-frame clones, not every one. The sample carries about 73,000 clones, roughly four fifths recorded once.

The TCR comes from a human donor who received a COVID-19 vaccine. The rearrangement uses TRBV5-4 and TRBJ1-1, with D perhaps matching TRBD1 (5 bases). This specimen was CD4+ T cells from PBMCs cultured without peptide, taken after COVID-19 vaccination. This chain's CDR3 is CASSTRTEGNEAFF. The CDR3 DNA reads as TGTGCCAGCAGCACGCGGACTGAGGGGAATGAAGCTTTCTTT.